The clone carrying this T cell receptor beta chain was detected ten times or more. Its specificity is unknown. This specimen belongs to a study of CD8+CD57+ T cells in acquired aplastic anemia. Study-wide background: DNA recovered from sorted CD4+ and CD8+ cells had a mean of 3.2 ug. Points from the study as a whole: In CD8+ cells, Simpson's diversity showed no significant difference between patients and controls.

Sequenced patients had shown CD8+CD57+ cell expansion by flow cytometry. Trimming removed 2 bases from V and 4 bases from J; junction bases left unmatched: 5. The CDR3 has 14 residues. Germline CDR1 is SGHRS and CDR2 is YFSETQ. Using genomic DNA as the template, TCR beta VDJ and CDR3 profiling was carried out. One entry per CDR3 protein, called by TCRdb with MiXCR from the reads. The sample has under 200,000 distinct CDR3 sequences, approximately 48% seen once; the top ten hold about 1.7%. V gene TRBV5-1 combines with J gene TRBJ1-1; TRBD1 agrees at 7 bases. Sequences were obtained from sorted CD4+, CD8+, or CD8+CD57+ T cells (not recorded which) from PBMCs. The TCR originated in a human donor with aplastic anemia. The CDR3 protein is CASSLEQGITEAFF. The CDR3 region has the DNA TGCGCCAGCAGCTTAGAACAGGGGATCACTGAAGCTTTCTTT.